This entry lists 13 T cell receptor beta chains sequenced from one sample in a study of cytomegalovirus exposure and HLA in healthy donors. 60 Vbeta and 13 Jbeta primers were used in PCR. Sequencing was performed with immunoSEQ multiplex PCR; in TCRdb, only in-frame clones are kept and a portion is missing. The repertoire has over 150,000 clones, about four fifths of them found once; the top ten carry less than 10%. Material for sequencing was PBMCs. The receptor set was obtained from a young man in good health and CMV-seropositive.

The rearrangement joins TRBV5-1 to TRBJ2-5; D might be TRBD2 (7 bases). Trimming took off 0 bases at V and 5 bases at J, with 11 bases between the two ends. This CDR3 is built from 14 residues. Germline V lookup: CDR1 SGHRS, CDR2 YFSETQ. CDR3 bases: TGCGCCAGCAGCTTGGGGCGGGGGCGGGAGACCCAGTACTTC. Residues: CASSLGRGRETQYF.

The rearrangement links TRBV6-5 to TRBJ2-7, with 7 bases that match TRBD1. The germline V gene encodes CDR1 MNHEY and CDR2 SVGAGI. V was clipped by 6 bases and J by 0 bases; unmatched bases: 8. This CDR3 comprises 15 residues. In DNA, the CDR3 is TGTGCCAGCAGACGTGCGGACAGGAGCTCCTACGAGCAGTACTTC. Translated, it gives CASRRADRSSYEQYF.

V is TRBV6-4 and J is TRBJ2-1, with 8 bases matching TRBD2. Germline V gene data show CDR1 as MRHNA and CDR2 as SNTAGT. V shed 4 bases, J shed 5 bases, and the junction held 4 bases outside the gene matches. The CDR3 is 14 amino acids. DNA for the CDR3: TGTGCCAGCAGTGCAACTAGCGGAGACAATGAGCAGTTCTTC. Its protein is CASSATSGDNEQFF.

CDR3 in amino acids: CASSPDRGNYGYTF. The CDR3 coding sequence is TGTGCCAGCAGCCCCGACAGGGGGAACTATGGCTACACCTTC. The chain recombines TRBV7-2 with TRBJ1-2, with 9 bases aligning to TRBD1. Germline trimming cut 5 bases from V and 2 bases from J; bases unmatched to any gene: 3. This CDR3 has 14 amino acids. The germline CDR1 and CDR2 sequences are SGHTA and FQGNSA.

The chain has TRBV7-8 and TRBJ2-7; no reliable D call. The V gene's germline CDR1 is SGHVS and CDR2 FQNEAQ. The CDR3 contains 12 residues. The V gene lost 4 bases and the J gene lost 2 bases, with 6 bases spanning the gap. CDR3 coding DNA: TGTGCCAGCAGCTCAGGAACCTACGAGCAGTACTTC. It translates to CASSSGTYEQYF.

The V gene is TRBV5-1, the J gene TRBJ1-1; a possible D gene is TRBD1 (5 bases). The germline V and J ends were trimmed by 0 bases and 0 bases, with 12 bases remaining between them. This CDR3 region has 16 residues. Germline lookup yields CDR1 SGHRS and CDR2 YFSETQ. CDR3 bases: TGCGCCAGCAGCTTGGGAGCGGGGCCAATGAACACTGAAGCTTTCTTT. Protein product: CASSLGAGPMNTEAFF.

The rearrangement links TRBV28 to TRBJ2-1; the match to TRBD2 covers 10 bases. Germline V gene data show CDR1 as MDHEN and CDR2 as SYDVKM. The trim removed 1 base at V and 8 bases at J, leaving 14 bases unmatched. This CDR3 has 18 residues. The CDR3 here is CASSLSPWGSGRAYEQFF. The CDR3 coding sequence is TGTGCCAGCAGTTTATCCCCTTGGGGGAGCGGGAGGGCGTATGAGCAGTTCTTC.

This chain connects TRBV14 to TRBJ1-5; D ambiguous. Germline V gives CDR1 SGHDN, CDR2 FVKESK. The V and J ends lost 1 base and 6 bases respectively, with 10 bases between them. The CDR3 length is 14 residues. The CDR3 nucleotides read TGTGCCAGCAGCCAAGTCACCACGGGTCAGCCCCAGCATTTT. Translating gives CASSQVTTGQPQHF.

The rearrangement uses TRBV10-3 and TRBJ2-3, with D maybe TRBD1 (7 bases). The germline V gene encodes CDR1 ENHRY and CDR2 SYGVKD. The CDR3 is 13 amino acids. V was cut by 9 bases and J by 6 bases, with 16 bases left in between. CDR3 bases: TGTGCCATGGGACTCCCAGGGGGGGATACGCAGTATTTT. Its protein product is CAMGLPGGDTQYF.

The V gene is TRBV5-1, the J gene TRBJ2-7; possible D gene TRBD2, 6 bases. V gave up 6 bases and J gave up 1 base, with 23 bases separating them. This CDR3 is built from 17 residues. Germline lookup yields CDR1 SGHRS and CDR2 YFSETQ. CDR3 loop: CASKFTPPGTGSYEQYF. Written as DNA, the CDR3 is TGCGCCAGCAAGTTTACCCCCCCCGGGACTGGTTCCTACGAGCAGTACTTC.

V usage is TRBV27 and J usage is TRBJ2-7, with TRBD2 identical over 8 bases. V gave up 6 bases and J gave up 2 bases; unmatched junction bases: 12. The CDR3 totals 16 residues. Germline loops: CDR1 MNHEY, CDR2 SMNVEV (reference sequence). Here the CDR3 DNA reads TGTGCCAGCAGCTACCTAATAGCGGGAAAGCCCTACGAGCAGTACTTC. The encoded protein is CASSYLIAGKPYEQYF.

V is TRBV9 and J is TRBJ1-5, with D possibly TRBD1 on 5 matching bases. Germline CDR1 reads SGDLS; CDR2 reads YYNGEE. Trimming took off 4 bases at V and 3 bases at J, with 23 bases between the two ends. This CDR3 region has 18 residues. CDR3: CASSTTTRAWVSNQPQHF. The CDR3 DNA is TGTGCCAGCAGCACCACTACCAGGGCTTGGGTTTCCAATCAGCCCCAGCATTTT.

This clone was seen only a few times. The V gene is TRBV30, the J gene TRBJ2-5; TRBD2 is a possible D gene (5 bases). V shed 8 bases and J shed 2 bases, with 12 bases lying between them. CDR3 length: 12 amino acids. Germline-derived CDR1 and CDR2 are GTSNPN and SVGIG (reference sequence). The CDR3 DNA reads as TGTGCCACCTCACGAGGGCAAGAGACCCAGTACTTC. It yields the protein CATSRGQETQYF.